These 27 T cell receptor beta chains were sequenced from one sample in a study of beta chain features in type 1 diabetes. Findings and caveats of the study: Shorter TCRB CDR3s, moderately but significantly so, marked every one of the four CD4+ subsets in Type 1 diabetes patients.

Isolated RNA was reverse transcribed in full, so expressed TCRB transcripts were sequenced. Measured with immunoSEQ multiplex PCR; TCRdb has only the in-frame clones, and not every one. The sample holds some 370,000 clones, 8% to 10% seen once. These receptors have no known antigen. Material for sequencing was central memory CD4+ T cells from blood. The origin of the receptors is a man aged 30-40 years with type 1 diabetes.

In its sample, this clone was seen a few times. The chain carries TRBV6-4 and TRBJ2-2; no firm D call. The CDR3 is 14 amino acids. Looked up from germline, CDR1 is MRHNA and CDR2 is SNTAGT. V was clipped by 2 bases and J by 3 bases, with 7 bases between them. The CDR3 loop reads CASSDKADTGELFF. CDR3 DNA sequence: TGTGCCAGCAGTGACAAGGCGGACACCGGGGAGCTGTTTTTT.

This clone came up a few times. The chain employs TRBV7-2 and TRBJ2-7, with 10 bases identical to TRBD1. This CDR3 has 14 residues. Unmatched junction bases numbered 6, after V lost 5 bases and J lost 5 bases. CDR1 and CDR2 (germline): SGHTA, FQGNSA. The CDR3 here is CASSARDRGNEQYF. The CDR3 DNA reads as TGTGCCAGCAGCGCCCGGGACAGGGGAAACGAGCAGTACTTC.

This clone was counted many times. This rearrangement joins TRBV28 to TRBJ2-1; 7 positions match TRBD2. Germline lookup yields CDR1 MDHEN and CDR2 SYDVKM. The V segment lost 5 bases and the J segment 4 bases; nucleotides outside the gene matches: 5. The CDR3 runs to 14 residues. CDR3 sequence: CASSIAGVYNEQFF. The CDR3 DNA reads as TGTGCCAGCAGTATAGCGGGCGTTTACAATGAGCAGTTCTTC.

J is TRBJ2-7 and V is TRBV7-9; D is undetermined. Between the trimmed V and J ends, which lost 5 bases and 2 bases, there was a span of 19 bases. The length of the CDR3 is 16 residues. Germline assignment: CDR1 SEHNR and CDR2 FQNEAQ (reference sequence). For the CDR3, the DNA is TGTGCCAGCAGCCCTCTCAGTACGCCCTTGGCCTACGAGCAGTACTTC. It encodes CASSPLSTPLAYEQYF.

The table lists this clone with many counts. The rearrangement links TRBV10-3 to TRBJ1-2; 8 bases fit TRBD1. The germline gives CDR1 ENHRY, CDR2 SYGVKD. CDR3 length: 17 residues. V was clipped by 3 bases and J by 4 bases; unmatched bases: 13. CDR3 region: CAISDPAGGTRAYGYTF. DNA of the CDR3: TGTGCCATCAGTGACCCCGCAGGGGGCACCAGGGCCTATGGCTACACCTTC.

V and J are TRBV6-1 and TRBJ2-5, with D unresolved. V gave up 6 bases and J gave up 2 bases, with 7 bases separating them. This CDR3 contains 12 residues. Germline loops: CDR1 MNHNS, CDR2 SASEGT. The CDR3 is CASSRPQETQYF. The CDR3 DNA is TGTGCCAGCAGCCGACCACAAGAGACCCAGTACTTC.

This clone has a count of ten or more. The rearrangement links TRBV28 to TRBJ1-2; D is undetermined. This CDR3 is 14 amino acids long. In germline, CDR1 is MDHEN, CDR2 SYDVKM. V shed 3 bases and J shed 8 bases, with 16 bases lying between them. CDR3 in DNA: TGTGCCAGCAGTTTGGTTCGGCCGGGAGCCGGCTACACCTTC. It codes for CASSLVRPGAGYTF.

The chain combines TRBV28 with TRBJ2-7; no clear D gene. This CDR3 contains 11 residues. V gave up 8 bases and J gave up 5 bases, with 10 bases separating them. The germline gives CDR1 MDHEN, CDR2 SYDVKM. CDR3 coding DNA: TGTGCCAGCGGTGGGTGGGACGAGCAGTACTTC. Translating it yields CASGGWDEQYF.

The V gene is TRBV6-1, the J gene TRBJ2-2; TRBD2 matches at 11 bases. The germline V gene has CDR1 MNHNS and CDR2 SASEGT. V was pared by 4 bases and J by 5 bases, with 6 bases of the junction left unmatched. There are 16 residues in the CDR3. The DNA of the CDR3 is TGTGCCAGCAGTGCCCTAGCGGGAGGAGGGACCGGGGAGCTGTTTTTT. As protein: CASSALAGGGTGELFF.

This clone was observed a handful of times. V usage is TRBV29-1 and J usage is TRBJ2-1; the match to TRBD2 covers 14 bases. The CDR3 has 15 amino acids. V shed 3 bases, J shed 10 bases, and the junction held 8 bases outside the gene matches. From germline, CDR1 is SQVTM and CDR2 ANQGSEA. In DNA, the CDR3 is TGCAGCGTTGAGCCGGGACTAGCGGGAGTAAGGGAGCAGTTCTTC. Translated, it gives CSVEPGLAGVREQFF.

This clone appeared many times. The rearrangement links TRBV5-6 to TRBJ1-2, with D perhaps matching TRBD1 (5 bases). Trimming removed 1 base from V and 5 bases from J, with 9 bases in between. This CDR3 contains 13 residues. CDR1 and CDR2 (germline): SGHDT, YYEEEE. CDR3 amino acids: CASSLRQTYGYTF. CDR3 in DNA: TGTGCCAGCAGCTTGAGACAGACTTATGGCTACACCTTC.

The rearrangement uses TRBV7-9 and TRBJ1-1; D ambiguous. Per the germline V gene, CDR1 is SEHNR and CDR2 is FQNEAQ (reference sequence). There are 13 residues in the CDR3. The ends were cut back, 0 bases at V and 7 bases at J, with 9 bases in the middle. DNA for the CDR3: TGTGCCAGCAGCTTAGCGCGGCGAGGTGAAGCTTTCTTT. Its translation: CASSLARRGEAFF. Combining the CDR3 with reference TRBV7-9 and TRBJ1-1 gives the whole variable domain DTGVSQNPRHKITKRGQNVTFRCDPISEHNRLYWYRQTLGQGPEFLTYFQNEAQLEKSRLLSDRFSAERPKGSFSTLEIQRTEQGDSAMYLCASSLARRGEAFFGQGTRLTVV.

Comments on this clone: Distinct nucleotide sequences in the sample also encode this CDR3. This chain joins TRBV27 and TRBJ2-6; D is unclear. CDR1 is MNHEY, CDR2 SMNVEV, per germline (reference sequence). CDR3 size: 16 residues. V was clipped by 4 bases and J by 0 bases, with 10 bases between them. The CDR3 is CASSSPSGSGANVLTF. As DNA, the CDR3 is TGTGCCAGCAGTTCCCCCTCTGGCTCTGGGGCCAACGTCCTGACTTTC.

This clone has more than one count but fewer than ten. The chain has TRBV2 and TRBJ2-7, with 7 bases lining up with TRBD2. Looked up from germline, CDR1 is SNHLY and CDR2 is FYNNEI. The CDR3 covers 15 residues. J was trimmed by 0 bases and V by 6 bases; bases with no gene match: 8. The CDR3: CASRKTSASSYEQYF. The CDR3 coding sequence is TGTGCCAGCAGAAAAACTAGCGCCTCCTCCTACGAGCAGTACTTC.

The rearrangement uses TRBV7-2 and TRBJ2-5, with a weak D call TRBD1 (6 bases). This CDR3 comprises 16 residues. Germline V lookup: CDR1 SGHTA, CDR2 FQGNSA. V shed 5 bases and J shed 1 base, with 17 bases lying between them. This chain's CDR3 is CASSPTPGAFQETQYF. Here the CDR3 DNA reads TGTGCCAGCAGCCCCACCCCAGGGGCCTTCCAAGAGACCCAGTACTTC.

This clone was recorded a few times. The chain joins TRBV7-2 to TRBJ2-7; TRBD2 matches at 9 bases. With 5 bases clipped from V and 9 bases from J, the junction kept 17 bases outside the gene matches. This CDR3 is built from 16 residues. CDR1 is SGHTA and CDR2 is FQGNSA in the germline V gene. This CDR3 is CASSPNGGTSFDRQYF. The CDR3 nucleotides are TGTGCCAGCAGCCCAAATGGGGGGACTAGCTTCGATCGGCAGTACTTC.

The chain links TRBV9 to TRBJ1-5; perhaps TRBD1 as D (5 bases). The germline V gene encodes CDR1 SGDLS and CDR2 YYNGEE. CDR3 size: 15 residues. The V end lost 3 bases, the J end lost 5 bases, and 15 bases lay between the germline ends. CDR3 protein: CASSASPGPDQPQHF. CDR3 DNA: TGTGCCAGCAGCGCCTCCCCAGGGCCCGATCAGCCCCAGCATTTT. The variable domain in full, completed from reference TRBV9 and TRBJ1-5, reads DSGVTQTPKHLITATGQRVTLRCSPRSGDLSVYWYQQSLDQGLQFLIQYYNGEERAKGNILERFSAQQFPDLHSELNLSSLELGDSALYFCASSASPGPDQPQHFGDGTRLSIL.

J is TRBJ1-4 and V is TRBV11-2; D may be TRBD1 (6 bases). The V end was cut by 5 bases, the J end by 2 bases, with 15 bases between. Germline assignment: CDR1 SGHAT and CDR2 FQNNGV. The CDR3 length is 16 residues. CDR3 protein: CASSPGTISTNEKLFF. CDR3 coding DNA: TGTGCCAGCAGCCCCGGGACAATCAGCACTAATGAAAAACTGTTTTTT.

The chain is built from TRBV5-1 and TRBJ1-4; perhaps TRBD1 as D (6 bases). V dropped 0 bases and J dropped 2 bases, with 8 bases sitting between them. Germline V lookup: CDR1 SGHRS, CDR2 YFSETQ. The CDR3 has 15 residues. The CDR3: CASSLAGGTNEKLFF. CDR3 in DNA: TGCGCCAGCAGCTTGGCCGGGGGCACTAATGAAAAACTGTTTTTT.

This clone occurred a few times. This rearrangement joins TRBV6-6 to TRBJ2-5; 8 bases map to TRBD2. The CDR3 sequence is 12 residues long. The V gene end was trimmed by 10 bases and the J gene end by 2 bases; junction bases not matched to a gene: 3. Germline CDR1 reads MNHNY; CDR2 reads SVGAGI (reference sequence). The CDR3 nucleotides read TGTGCCACCGGGACTAGGCAAGAGACCCAGTACTTC. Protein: CATGTRQETQYF.

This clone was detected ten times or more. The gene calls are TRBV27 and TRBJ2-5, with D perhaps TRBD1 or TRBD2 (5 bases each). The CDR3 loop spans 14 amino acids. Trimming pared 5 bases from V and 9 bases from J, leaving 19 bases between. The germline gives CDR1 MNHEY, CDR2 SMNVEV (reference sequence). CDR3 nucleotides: TGTGCCAGCAGTACTCAGGACTCCTTAGGGGCCCAGTACTTC. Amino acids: CASSTQDSLGAQYF.

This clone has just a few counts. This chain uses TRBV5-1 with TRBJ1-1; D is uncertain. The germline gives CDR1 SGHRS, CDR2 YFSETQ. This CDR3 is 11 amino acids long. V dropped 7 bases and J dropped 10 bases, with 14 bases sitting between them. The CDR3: CASVGDRVAFF. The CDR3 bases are TGCGCCAGCGTTGGGGATCGAGTAGCTTTCTTT.

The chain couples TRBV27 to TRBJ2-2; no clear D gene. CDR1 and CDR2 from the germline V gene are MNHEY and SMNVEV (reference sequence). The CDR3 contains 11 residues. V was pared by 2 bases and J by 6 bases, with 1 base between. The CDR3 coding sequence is TGTGCCAGCAGTTTAGCCGGGGAGCTGTTTTTT. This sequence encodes CASSLAGELFF.

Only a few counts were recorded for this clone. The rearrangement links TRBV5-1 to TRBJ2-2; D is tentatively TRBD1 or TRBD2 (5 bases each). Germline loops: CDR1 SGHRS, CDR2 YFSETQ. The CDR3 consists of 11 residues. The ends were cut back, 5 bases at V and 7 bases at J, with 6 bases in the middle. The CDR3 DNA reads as TGCGCCAGCAGGAGGGGCGGGGAGCTGTTTTTT. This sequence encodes CASRRGGELFF.

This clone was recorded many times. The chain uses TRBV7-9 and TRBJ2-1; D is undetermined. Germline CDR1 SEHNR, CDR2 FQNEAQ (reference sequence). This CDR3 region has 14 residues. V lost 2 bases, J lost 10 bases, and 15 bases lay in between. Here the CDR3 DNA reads TGTGCCAGCAGCTTAAGCAGGCCCGAAGGGGAGCAGTTCTTC. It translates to CASSLSRPEGEQFF.

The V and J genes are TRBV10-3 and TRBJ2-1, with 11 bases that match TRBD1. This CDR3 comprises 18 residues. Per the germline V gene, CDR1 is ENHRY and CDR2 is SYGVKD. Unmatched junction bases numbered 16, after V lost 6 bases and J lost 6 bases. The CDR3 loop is CAISSLIGTGGVGNEQFF. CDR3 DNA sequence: TGTGCCATCAGCTCACTTATCGGGACAGGGGGGGTCGGCAATGAGCAGTTCTTC.

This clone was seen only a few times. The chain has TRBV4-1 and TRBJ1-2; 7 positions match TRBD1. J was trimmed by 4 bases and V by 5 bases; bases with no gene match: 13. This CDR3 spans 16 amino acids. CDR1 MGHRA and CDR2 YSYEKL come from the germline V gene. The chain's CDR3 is CASSIDHRDSFYGYTF. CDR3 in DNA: TGCGCCAGCAGCATAGACCACCGGGACAGCTTCTATGGCTACACCTTC.